One sample yielded the 7 T cell receptor beta chains listed below, sequenced in a study of blood T cell repertoires in COVID-19. Assay used: immunoSEQ multiplex PCR; TCRdb lists only in-frame clones, some missing. The table has about 220,000 clones, 65% to 85% seen once. Sequenced input: peripheral blood. The receptors derive from a human donor in a cohort sampled during active COVID-19.

The chain employs TRBV30 and TRBJ1-2; D perhaps matches TRBD1 (6 bases). The CDR3 is 16 amino acids. Trimming removed 5 bases from V and 0 bases from J, with 19 bases in between. Germline V gene lookup returns CDR1 GTSNPN and CDR2 SVGIG (reference sequence). For the CDR3, the DNA is TGTGCCTGGGGGGGGCTAAAGGGCCTTCCTAACTATGGCTACACCTTC. Its protein is CAWGGLKGLPNYGYTF. Using reference TRBV30 and TRBJ1-2 for the parts outside the CDR3, the full variable domain is SQTIHQWPATLVQPVGSPLSLECTVEGTSNPNLYWYRQAAGRGLQLLFYSVGIGQISSEVPQNLSASRPQDRQFILSSKKLLLSDSGFYLCAWGGLKGLPNYGYTFGSGTRLTVV.

The sample holds a few counts of this clone. V and J are TRBV19 and TRBJ2-1; D is perhaps TRBD2 (7 bases). The length of the CDR3 is 16 residues. Trimming left V 5 bases short and J 3 bases short, with 17 bases between. Germline V CDR1 and CDR2: LNHDA, SQIVND (reference sequence). DNA for the CDR3: TGTGCCAGTAGTTCCCGGGGGGCCAGCGGCTACAATGAGCAGTTCTTC. It is translated as CASSSRGASGYNEQFF.

The rearrangement uses TRBV15 and TRBJ2-4; 11 bases align to TRBD1. CDR3 size: 16 residues. J gave up 6 bases and V 0 bases, and 4 bases lay outside the gene matches. CDR1 and CDR2 from the germline V gene are LNHNV and YYDKDF (reference sequence). CDR3 bases: TGTGCCACCAGCAGAGATGGAGGACAGGGGGCAAACATTCAGTACTTC. Translated, it gives CATSRDGGQGANIQYF.

This chain uses TRBV6-6 with TRBJ2-7; TRBD2 might be the D (8 bases). V was clipped by 4 bases and J by 3 bases, with 19 bases between them. The germline gives CDR1 MNHNY, CDR2 SVGAGI (reference sequence). This CDR3 region has 16 residues. The CDR3 DNA reads TGTGCCAGCAGTTCCGGGAGGGCAGGGGGTGGCTACGAGCAGTACTTC. It codes for CASSSGRAGGGYEQYF.

The J gene is TRBJ1-3, the V gene TRBV3-1 (or the pseudogene TRBV3-2); TRBD1 aligns across 7 bases. V gave up 3 bases and J gave up 0 bases; unmatched junction bases: 2. Germline CDR1 LGHDT, CDR2 YNNKEL (reference sequence). This CDR3 comprises 15 residues. CDR3 amino acids: CASSQTGFSGNTIYF. DNA for the CDR3: TGTGCCAGCAGCCAGACAGGGTTCTCTGGAAACACCATATATTTT.

This chain joins TRBV28 and TRBJ2-1; 9 nucleotides agree with TRBD2. Trimming cost V 7 bases and J 3 bases; bases outside gene matches: 7. The CDR3 contains 15 residues. Germline CDR1 MDHEN, CDR2 SYDVKM. CDR3 in DNA: TGTGCCAGCACTTCAGGCGGGAGGGTCTACAATGAGCAGTTCTTC. Amino acid sequence: CASTSGGRVYNEQFF.

The chain combines TRBV3-1 (or the pseudogene TRBV3-2) with TRBJ1-1; a possible D gene is TRBD1 (6 bases). This CDR3 has 13 amino acids. V gave up 0 bases and J gave up 5 bases, with 7 bases separating them. Germline CDR1 LGHDT, CDR2 YNNKEL (reference sequence). CDR3: CASSQDGQTEAFF. In nucleotides, the CDR3 is TGTGCCAGCAGCCAAGACGGACAGACTGAAGCTTTCTTT.